The 6 T cell receptor beta chains below all came from one sample that was sequenced in a study of control samples from healthy donors and cancer patients (dated by TCRdb to 2019 to 2021). The method behind the library was the immunoSEQ multiplex PCR assay. TCRdb limited this immuneACCESS table to in-frame rearrangements with V and J called. A share of clones is missing; checked studies link under half to unresolved V genes, and the rest is unexplained. The sample contains more than 100,000 clones, about nine tenths of them found a single time. The ten largest clones capture roughly 8% of the sample. The sequenced sample was PBMCs. These receptors all come from a man in his forties or fifties with head and neck cancer.

This clone appeared once. The J gene is TRBJ2-3, the V gene TRBV7-9; D gene ambiguous. Germline values: CDR1 SEHNR, CDR2 FQNEAQ (reference sequence). This CDR3 is 12 amino acids long. V was trimmed by 5 bases and J by 5 bases, leaving 8 bases between them. The chain's CDR3 is CASSPEVDTQYF. The CDR3 DNA sequence: TGTGCCAGCAGCCCTGAAGTAGATACGCAGTATTTT.

This clone was picked up one time. The J gene is TRBJ2-7, the V gene TRBV11-3; D tentatively reads TRBD1 or TRBD2 (6 bases each). The CDR3 runs to 13 residues. Germline V CDR1 and CDR2: SGHNT, YENEEA. Deletions cut 2 bases from V and 6 bases from J, with 11 bases between. CDR3 protein: CASSLWGASEQYF. The CDR3 DNA is TGTGCCAGCAGCTTATGGGGGGCGAGCGAGCAGTACTTC.

The CDR3 DNA sequence: TGTGCCAGCAGCTTAGGGGGACTAGCGGCGACCTACAATGAGCAGTTCTTC. It encodes CASSLGGLAATYNEQFF. The chain carries TRBV11-2 and TRBJ2-1, with 11 nucleotides matching TRBD2. V was clipped by 1 base and J by 2 bases; unmatched bases: 4. The CDR3 spans 17 residues. CDR1 and CDR2 from the germline V gene are SGHAT and FQNNGV.

The chain combines TRBV5-1 with TRBJ2-5; D may be TRBD1 or TRBD2 (5 bases each). The V end lost 0 bases, the J end lost 1 base, and 13 bases lay between the germline ends. The CDR3 is 16 residues long. In germline, CDR1 is SGHRS, CDR2 YFSETQ. The chain's CDR3 is CASSLGVAGTQETQYF. The CDR3 DNA reads as TGCGCCAGCAGCTTGGGAGTGGCAGGGACCCAAGAGACCCAGTACTTC.

The count of this clone is one. The rearrangement joins TRBV6-5 to TRBJ2-3, with 7 bases aligning to TRBD1. In germline, CDR1 is MNHEY, CDR2 SVGAGI. This CDR3 spans 14 amino acids. The junction had 8 bases not matched to a gene; V was cut back by 7 bases and J by 4 bases. CDR3 region: CASIPDRLSDTQYF. DNA for the CDR3: TGTGCCAGCATCCCGGACAGGCTCTCAGATACGCAGTATTTT.

V gene TRBV30 combines with J gene TRBJ2-5; the D is unclear. In germline, CDR1 is GTSNPN, CDR2 SVGIG (reference sequence). The CDR3 sequence is 14 residues long. V lost 0 bases, J lost 8 bases, and 16 bases lay in between. The CDR3, as DNA: TGTGCCTGGAGTGTAGGTAGGGCCCTAAGTACCCAGTACTTC. Protein: CAWSVGRALSTQYF.